The sequence of this TCR beta chain was determined in a study of cytomegalovirus exposure and HLA in healthy donors. Background on the study: The roughly 110 validation repertoires were reported in a later analysis to have been generated on the same platform as the roughly 720 first-cohort repertoires. Study-level points and caveats: Later, an analysis found that TCR clusters from the first cohort tended to co-occur in the roughly 120 validation repertoires. The study recorded more than 150 TCR beta chains that were cytomegalovirus-associated. Most TCR sequences were uncommon, yet certain public TCRs appeared in many donors.

Using immunoSEQ multiplex PCR, the repertoire was profiled, and TCRdb retains in-frame clones only, with some absent. This sample carries more than 45,000 clones, roughly nine tenths of them seen once, and the ten largest clones take about 2.2%. Notes on this clone: The antigen remains undetermined.

There are 14 residues in the CDR3. Trimming left V 7 bases short and J 8 bases short, with 18 bases between. Germline CDR1 LGHNA, CDR2 YNFKEQ. This sequence was found in a woman aged 30 to 39 in good health and CMV-seronegative. The chain employs TRBV4-2 and TRBJ2-1, with D perhaps matching TRBD2 (6 bases). The material sequenced was PBMCs. CDR3 coding DNA: TGTGCCAGCAAACGACTAGAAAGGGGCGATGAGCAGTTCTTC. This sequence encodes CASKRLERGDEQFF.